One sample yielded the 20 T cell receptor beta chains listed below, sequenced in a study of blood T cell repertoires in COVID-19. Here immunoSEQ multiplex PCR was the method, and the copy in TCRdb shows in-frame clones only, minus some. The profile shows roughly 23,000 clones, about 89% of them singletons. Sequencing used peripheral blood. The receptors derive from an older man with COVID-19, enrolled during active disease.

J is TRBJ2-5 and V is TRBV14, with D unclear. Germline V CDR1 and CDR2: SGHDN, FVKESK. The CDR3 is 13 residues long. V was cut by 0 bases and J by 3 bases, with 5 bases left in between. The DNA of the CDR3 is TGTGCCAGCAGCCAAGATATAGAAGAGACCCAGTACTTC. It codes for CASSQDIEETQYF.

The V and J genes are TRBV2 and TRBJ1-5; D may be TRBD1 (6 bases). Germline assignment: CDR1 SNHLY and CDR2 FYNNEI. Trimming shortened V by 5 bases and J by 3 bases, and 17 bases separated the two germline ends. This CDR3 spans 16 amino acids. In DNA form, the CDR3 reads TGTGCCAGCAGTTCCCGGGACAAGGGTTTCAATCAGCCCCAGCATTTT. Its translation: CASSSRDKGFNQPQHF.

The chain uses TRBV21-1 and TRBJ2-3; TRBD2 was called by the table and not checked on the DNA. TRBV21-1 is a recognized pseudogene. The CDR3 runs 14 residues. This CDR3 reads CASSKGRGADTQYF. The CDR3 nucleotides are TGTGCCAGCAGCAAAGGGCGGGGGGCAGATACGCAGTATTTT.

V usage is TRBV2 and J usage is TRBJ1-5; TRBD1 is a possible D gene (5 bases). Between the trimmed V and J ends, which lost 6 bases and 5 bases, there was a span of 17 bases. The CDR3 has 15 residues. In germline, CDR1 is SNHLY, CDR2 FYNNEI. The CDR3 DNA follows: TGTGCCAGCAGCGTCGGGCAGGGAAGGCATCAGCCCCAGCATTTT. The encoded protein is CASSVGQGRHQPQHF. Full variable domain (outside the CDR3, taken from reference TRBV2 and TRBJ1-5): EPEVTQTPSHQVTQMGQEVILRCVPISNHLYFYWYRQILGQKVEFLVSFYNNEISEKSEIFDDQFSVERPDGSNFTLKIRSTKLEDSAMYFCASSVGQGRHQPQHFGDGTRLSIL.

V is TRBV4-2 and J is TRBJ2-7; the D is unclear. This CDR3 is built from 14 residues. V lost 3 bases, J lost 0 bases, and 9 bases lay in between. Germline V lookup: CDR1 LGHNA, CDR2 YNFKEQ. The CDR3 spells CASSQVGDSYEQYF. The CDR3 nucleotides are TGTGCCAGCAGCCAGGTTGGAGACTCCTACGAGCAGTACTTC.

The genes are TRBV6-5 and TRBJ1-2; TRBD1 might be the D (6 bases). Germline-derived CDR1 and CDR2 are MNHEY and SVGAGI. The CDR3 runs 15 residues. Trimming took off 8 bases at V and 3 bases at J, with 19 bases between the two ends. This CDR3 is CASGGGGGPDYGYTF. The CDR3 nucleotides are TGTGCCAGCGGAGGGGGAGGGGGGCCGGACTATGGCTACACCTTC.

V is TRBV18 and J is TRBJ2-1, with 12 nucleotides matching TRBD1. Losses at the gene ends were 0 bases for V and 9 bases for J; bases not matched to a gene: 3. The V gene's germline CDR1 is KGHSH and CDR2 LQKENI. CDR3 length: 15 amino acids. This chain's CDR3 is CASSPPGQGAVEQFF. CDR3 nucleotide sequence: TGTGCCAGCTCACCACCGGGACAGGGGGCAGTTGAGCAGTTCTTC. Variable domain in full (rest from reference TRBV18 and TRBJ2-1): NAGVMQNPRHLVRRRGQEARLRCSPMKGHSHVYWYRQLPEEGLKFMVYLQKENIIDESGMPKERFSAEFPKEGPSILRIQQVVRGDSAAYFCASSPPGQGAVEQFFGPGTRLTVL.

The chain is built from TRBV7-2 and TRBJ1-5; no clear D. The germline V and J ends were trimmed by 1 base and 2 bases, with 6 bases remaining between them. The germline CDR1 and CDR2 sequences are SGHTA and FQGNSA. The CDR3 has 14 amino acids. The CDR3 nucleotides read TGTGCCAGCAGCTTAGACTCGGGCAATCAGCCCCAGCATTTT. Translating gives CASSLDSGNQPQHF.

The chain combines TRBV7-8 with TRBJ1-4; D might be TRBD1 (6 bases). The CDR3 has 18 amino acids. Germline V lookup: CDR1 SGHVS, CDR2 FQNEAQ. The V gene lost 5 bases and the J gene lost 5 bases, with 24 bases spanning the gap. The CDR3 DNA reads as TGTGCCAGCAGCCTGACCGCGGCCAGGGGACGCGGGAATGAAAAACTGTTTTTT. Translating gives CASSLTAARGRGNEKLFF. The full variable domain, with the rest looked up from reference TRBV7-8 and TRBJ1-4, is GAGVSQSPRYKVAKRGQDVALRCDPISGHVSLFWYQQALGQGPEFLTYFQNEAQLDKSGLPSDRFFAERPEGSVSTLKIQRTQQEDSAVYLCASSLTAARGRGNEKLFFGSGTQLSVL.

V gene TRBV5-1 combines with J gene TRBJ2-7, with 10 bases matching TRBD2. The CDR3 runs to 18 residues. The V gene end was trimmed by 0 bases and the J gene end by 1 base; junction bases not matched to a gene: 10. Germline V CDR1 and CDR2: SGHRS, YFSETQ. CDR3 sequence reads: CASSLGRSRTSGSYEQYF. Here the CDR3 DNA reads TGCGCCAGCAGCTTGGGCAGGTCGAGGACTAGCGGATCCTACGAGCAGTACTTC.

J is TRBJ1-2 and V is TRBV6-5; 7 bases align to TRBD1. The CDR3 spans 16 residues. CDR1 MNHEY and CDR2 SVGAGI come from the germline V gene. V lost 4 bases and J lost 0; bases outside the gene matches: 8. The CDR3 sequence: CASSLTGQPPNYGYTF. The CDR3 coding sequence is TGTGCCAGCAGTTTGACAGGGCAACCTCCTAACTATGGCTACACCTTC.

The chain uses TRBV27 and TRBJ2-7, with TRBD1 matching 10 bases. This CDR3 is 13 amino acids long. The J segment lost 7 bases and the V segment lost 6 bases, leaving 6 bases of the junction unmatched. Germline lookup yields CDR1 MNHEY and CDR2 SMNVEV (reference sequence). CDR3 nucleotides: TGTGCCAGCAGCACGGGACAGGGGAGGGAGCAGTACTTC. This encodes CASSTGQGREQYF.

This clone came up a few times. The chain employs TRBV7-2 and TRBJ1-5, with 7 bases aligning to TRBD1. The CDR3 extends over 17 amino acids. Germline assignment: CDR1 SGHTA and CDR2 FQGNSA. J lost 0 bases, V lost 3 bases, and 8 bases had no gene match. Here the CDR3 DNA reads TGTGCCAGCAGCTTGCGGAAGGGACAGAATAGCAATCAGCCCCAGCATTTT. Translating it yields CASSLRKGQNSNQPQHF.

The chain employs TRBV2 and TRBJ1-3; D is unclear. Trimming cost V 4 bases and J 2 bases, with 15 bases left between them. The CDR3 loop spans 16 amino acids. Germline-derived CDR1 and CDR2 are SNHLY and FYNNEI. CDR3 DNA sequence: TGTGCCAGCAGTGTAGAGTCTCCGAGGGCTGGAAACACCATATATTTT. Translated: CASSVESPRAGNTIYF.

V and J are TRBV5-1 and TRBJ1-2; 8 nucleotides line up with TRBD1. The J segment lost 12 bases and the V segment lost 0 bases, leaving 7 bases of the junction unmatched. This CDR3 is 13 amino acids long. Germline-derived CDR1 and CDR2 are SGHRS and YFSETQ. The CDR3 reads CASSLEGQGGDTF. The CDR3 nucleotides are TGCGCCAGCAGCTTGGAAGGACAGGGTGGGGACACCTTC.

V usage is TRBV5-8 and J usage is TRBJ2-3, with D possibly TRBD1 on 5 matching bases. CDR1 and CDR2 from the germline V gene are SGHTS and YDEGEE. V lost 0 bases to trimming and J lost 0 bases, with 8 bases between them. CDR3 size: 15 residues. The CDR3 DNA sequence: TGTGCCAGCAGCTTGGGACAGACTAGCACAGATACGCAGTATTTT. It encodes CASSLGQTSTDTQYF.

This clone counts as large. The chain is built from TRBV3-1 (or the pseudogene TRBV3-2) and TRBJ2-2, with 8 positions matching TRBD2. Germline loops: CDR1 LGHDT, CDR2 YNNKEL (reference sequence). The CDR3 loop spans 18 amino acids. V lost 0 bases, J lost 2 bases, and 8 bases stayed unmatched. Written as DNA, the CDR3 is TGTGCCAGCAGCCAAGAGCGGGGGGCCCCCTTTAACACCGGGGAGCTGTTTTTT. Amino acids: CASSQERGAPFNTGELFF.

The chain combines TRBV4-1 with TRBJ2-7; a weak D match, TRBD2 (7 bases). V gave up 0 bases and J gave up 4 bases, with 13 bases separating them. The V gene's germline CDR1 is MGHRA and CDR2 YSYEKL. The length of the CDR3 is 15 residues. CDR3 coding DNA: TGCGCCAGCAGCCAAGAATCGGGGGGCACGTACGAGCAGTACTTC. Translated: CASSQESGGTYEQYF.

The chain links TRBV3-1 (or the pseudogene TRBV3-2) to TRBJ1-2, with 7 nucleotides matching TRBD1. J lost 3 bases, V lost 4 bases, and 5 bases had no gene match. The CDR3 sequence is 14 residues long. Germline CDR1 is LGHDT and CDR2 is YNNKEL (reference sequence). This CDR3 reads CASSRQGSDYGYTF. CDR3 bases: TGTGCCAGCAGCCGACAGGGAAGTGACTATGGCTACACCTTC.

J is TRBJ2-1 and V is TRBV6-1; D ambiguous. V lost 2 bases, J lost 7 bases, and 6 bases lay in between. The germline V gene has CDR1 MNHNS and CDR2 SASEGT. The CDR3 is 12 amino acids. CDR3 in amino acids: CASSESLNEQFF. CDR3 nucleotides: TGTGCCAGCAGTGAAAGCCTTAATGAGCAGTTCTTC.